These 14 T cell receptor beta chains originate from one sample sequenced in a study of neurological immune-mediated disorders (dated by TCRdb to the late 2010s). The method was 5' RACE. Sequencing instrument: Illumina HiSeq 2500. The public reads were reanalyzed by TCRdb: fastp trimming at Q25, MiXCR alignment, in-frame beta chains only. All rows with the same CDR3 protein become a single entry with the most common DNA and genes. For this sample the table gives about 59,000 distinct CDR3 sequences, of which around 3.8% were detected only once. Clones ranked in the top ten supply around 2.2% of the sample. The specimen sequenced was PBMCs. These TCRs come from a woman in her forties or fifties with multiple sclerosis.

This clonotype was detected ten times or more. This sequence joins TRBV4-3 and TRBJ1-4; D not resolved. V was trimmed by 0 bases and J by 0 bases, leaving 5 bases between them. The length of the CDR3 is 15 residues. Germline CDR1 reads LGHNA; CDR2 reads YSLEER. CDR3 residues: CASSQEAATNEKLFF. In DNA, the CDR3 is TGCGCCAGCAGCCAAGAGGCAGCAACTAATGAAAAACTGTTTTTT.

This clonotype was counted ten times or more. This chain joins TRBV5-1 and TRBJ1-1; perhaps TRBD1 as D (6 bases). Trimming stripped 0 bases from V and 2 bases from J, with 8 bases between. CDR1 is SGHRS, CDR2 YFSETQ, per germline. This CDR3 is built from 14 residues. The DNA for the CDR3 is TGCGCCAGCAGCTTGGTGGGGGCAAACACTGAAGCTTTCTTT. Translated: CASSLVGANTEAFF. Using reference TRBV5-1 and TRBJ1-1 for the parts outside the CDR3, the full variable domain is KAGVTQTPRYLIKTRGQQVTLSCSPISGHRSVSWYQQTPGQGLQFLFEYFSETQRNKGNFPGRFSGRQFSNSRSEMNVSTLELGDSALYLCASSLVGANTEAFFGQGTRLTVV.

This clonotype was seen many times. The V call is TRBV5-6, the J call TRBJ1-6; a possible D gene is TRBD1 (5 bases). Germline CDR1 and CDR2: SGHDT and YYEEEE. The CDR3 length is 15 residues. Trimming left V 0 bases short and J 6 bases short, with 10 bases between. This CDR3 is CASSLDQGGNSPLHF. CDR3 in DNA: TGTGCCAGCAGCTTGGACCAGGGAGGTAATTCACCCCTCCACTTT.

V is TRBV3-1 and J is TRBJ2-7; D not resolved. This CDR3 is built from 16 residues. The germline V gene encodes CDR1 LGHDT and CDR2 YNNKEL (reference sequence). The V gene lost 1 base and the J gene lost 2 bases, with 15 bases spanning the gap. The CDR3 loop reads CASSQGPVGPAYEQYF. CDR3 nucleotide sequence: TGTGCCAGCAGCCAAGGTCCCGTTGGGCCGGCCTACGAGCAGTACTTC.

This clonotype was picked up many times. The DNA for the CDR3 is TGTGCCAGCAGCTCGAGTGGGACTAGGAATGAGCAGTTCTTC. Protein product: CASSSSGTRNEQFF. The rearrangement uses TRBV7-2 and TRBJ2-1, with TRBD2 matching 8 bases. J lost 7 bases, V lost 4 bases, and 6 bases had no gene match. This CDR3 comprises 14 residues. Germline CDR1 reads SGHTA; CDR2 reads FQGNSA.

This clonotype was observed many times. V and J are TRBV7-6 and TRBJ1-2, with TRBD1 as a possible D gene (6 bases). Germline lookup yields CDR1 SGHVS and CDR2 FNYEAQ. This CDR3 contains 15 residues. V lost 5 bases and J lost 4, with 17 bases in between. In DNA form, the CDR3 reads TGTGCCAGCAGCCCCGGGACACGGATTACCTATGGCTACACCTTC. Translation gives CASSPGTRITYGYTF. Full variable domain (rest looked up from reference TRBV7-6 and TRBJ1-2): GAGVSQSPRYKVTKRGQDVALRCDPISGHVSLYWYRQALGQGPEFLTYFNYEAQQDKSGLPNDRFSAERPEGSISTLTIQRTEQRDSAMYRCASSPGTRITYGYTFGSGTRLTVV.

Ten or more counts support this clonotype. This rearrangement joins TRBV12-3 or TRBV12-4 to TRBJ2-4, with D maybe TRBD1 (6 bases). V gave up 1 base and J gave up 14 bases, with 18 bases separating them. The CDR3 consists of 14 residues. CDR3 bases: TGTGCCAGCAGTTTAGGGACAGCCCCATCCCAGGAGTACTTC. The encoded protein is CASSLGTAPSQEYF.

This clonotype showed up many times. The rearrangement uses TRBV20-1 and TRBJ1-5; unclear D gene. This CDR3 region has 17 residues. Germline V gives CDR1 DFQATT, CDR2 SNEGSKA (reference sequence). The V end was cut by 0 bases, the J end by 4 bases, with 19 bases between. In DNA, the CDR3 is TGCAGTGCTAGAGATAGCGGAGGGCAGCATCTAAATCAGCCCCAGCATTTT. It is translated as CSARDSGGQHLNQPQHF.

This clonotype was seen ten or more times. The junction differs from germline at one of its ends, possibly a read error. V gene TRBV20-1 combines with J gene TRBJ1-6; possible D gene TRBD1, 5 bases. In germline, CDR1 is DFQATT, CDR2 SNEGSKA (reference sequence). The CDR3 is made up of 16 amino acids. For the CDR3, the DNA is TGCAGTGCTAGAGTACCGGGCCGAGGGGATAATTCACCCCTCAACTTT. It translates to CSARVPGRGDNSPLNF.

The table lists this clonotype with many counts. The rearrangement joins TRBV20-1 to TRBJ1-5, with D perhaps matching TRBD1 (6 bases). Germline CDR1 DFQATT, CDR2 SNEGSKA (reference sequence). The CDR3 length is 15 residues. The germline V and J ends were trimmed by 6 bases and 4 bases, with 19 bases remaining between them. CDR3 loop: CSAARGTTGNQPQHF. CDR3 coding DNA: TGCAGTGCGGCGAGGGGGACAACAGGGAATCAGCCCCAGCATTTT.

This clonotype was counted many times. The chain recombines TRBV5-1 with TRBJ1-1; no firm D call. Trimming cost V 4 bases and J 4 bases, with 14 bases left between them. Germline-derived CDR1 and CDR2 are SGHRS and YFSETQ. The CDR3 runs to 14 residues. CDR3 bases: TGCGCCAGCAGCCGATACCTCGAAGGCACTGAAGCTTTCTTT. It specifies CASSRYLEGTEAFF. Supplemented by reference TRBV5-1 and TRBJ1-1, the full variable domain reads KAGVTQTPRYLIKTRGQQVTLSCSPISGHRSVSWYQQTPGQGLQFLFEYFSETQRNKGNFPGRFSGRQFSNSRSEMNVSTLELGDSALYLCASSRYLEGTEAFFGQGTRLTVV.

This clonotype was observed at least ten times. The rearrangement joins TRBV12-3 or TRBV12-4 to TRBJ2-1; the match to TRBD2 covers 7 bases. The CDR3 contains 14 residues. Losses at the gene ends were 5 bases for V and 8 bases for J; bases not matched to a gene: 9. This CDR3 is CASSTGGSIDEQFF. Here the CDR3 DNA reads TGTGCCAGCAGTACGGGCGGGAGTATCGATGAGCAGTTCTTC.

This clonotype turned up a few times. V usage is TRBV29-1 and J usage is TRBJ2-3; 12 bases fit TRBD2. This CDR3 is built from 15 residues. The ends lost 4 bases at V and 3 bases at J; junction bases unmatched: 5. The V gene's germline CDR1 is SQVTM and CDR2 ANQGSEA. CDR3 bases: TGCAGCGTTGGGGGGCTAGCGGGAGGGACAGATACGCAGTATTTT. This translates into CSVGGLAGGTDTQYF.

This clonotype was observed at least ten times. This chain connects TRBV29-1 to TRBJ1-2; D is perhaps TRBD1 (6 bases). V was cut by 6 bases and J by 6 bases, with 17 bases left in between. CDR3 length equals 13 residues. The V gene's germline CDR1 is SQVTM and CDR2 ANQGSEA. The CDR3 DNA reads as TGCAGCGTGCAAGGGGACACCTATGATGGCTACACCTTC. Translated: CSVQGDTYDGYTF.